The present entry profiles one TCR beta chain with its context. Its antigen is unknown. The V gene's germline CDR1 is LNHDA and CDR2 SQIVND (reference sequence). CDR3 length: 12 amino acids. Trimming pared 5 bases from V and 7 bases from J, leaving 11 bases between. Some clones are missing from TCRdb's copy, which holds only in-frame ones; the method was immunoSEQ multiplex PCR. This sample yields some 32,000 clones, of which 80% to 90% are seen a single time; more than 0.9% belongs to the top ten. The data belong to a study of T cells in narcolepsy. Study-level background: Patients with NT1 or NT2 and healthy control donors were enrolled.

Findings and limits, study-wide: HCRT-specific and TRIB2-specific autoreactive clonotypes appeared among same-patient CSF and blood CD4+ clonotypes. Reportedly, autoreactive clonotypes were serially detected in patients' blood but not controls'. No autoreactive T cell clone sequences appeared in some memory CD4+ repertoires.

The TCR originated in a human donor with narcolepsy. This rearrangement joins TRBV19 to TRBJ1-1; TRBD1 is a possible D gene (6 bases). Sequenced: CD45RA- memory CD4+ T cells from PBMCs. The CDR3 spells CASSRTDREAFF. In nucleotides, the CDR3 is TGTGCCAGTAGTCGGACAGACCGTGAAGCTTTCTTT.